The entry that follows covers one T cell receptor (beta chain) sequence. The record originates from a study of identifying expanded T cells in peripheral blood. Produced via immunoSEQ multiplex PCR; TCRdb's table is partial and in-frame only. The profile shows approximately 91,000 clones, roughly 88% of them singletons. V was clipped by 1 base and J by 5 bases; unmatched bases: 7. CDR1 is ENHRY, CDR2 SYGVKD, per germline. The CDR3 extends over 15 amino acids. Sequenced sample: blood. The V call is TRBV10-3, the J call TRBJ2-7; TRBD1 aligns across 8 bases. This receptor was taken from a person aged 18 to 75 in good health. CDR3 nucleotide sequence: TGTGCCATCAGTGAGTGGACAGGGTCGGGGAACGAGCAGTACTTC. This codes for CAISEWTGSGNEQYF.